This entry describes one T cell receptor beta chain. The antigen is unknown. There are 13 residues in the CDR3. The germline V gene has CDR1 MDHEN and CDR2 SYDVKM. V was cut by 3 bases and J by 6 bases, with 12 bases left in between. These data belong to a study of OX40 agonist ivuxolimab in advanced cancers. Study-wide context: One hepatocellular carcinoma and a couple of cutaneous melanoma patients partially responded.

Here immunoSEQ multiplex PCR was the method, and the copy in TCRdb shows in-frame clones only, minus some. Counted here are fewer than 80,000 clones, 85% occurring once; the ten biggest clones make up under 7%. General observations from the study: Some nonresponders additionally presented with little normalized T-cell clonal expansion.

The specimen comprised CD4+ or CD8+ T cells sorted from blood, sampled in a trial of the OX40 agonist ivuxolimab. This TCR derives from an adult with an advanced solid tumor such as melanoma, head and neck, liver or kidney cancer. The chain links TRBV28 to TRBJ2-7, with unresolved D. The CDR3 region is CASSFVPQGEQYF. In DNA form, the CDR3 reads TGTGCCAGCAGTTTTGTCCCCCAAGGCGAGCAGTACTTC.